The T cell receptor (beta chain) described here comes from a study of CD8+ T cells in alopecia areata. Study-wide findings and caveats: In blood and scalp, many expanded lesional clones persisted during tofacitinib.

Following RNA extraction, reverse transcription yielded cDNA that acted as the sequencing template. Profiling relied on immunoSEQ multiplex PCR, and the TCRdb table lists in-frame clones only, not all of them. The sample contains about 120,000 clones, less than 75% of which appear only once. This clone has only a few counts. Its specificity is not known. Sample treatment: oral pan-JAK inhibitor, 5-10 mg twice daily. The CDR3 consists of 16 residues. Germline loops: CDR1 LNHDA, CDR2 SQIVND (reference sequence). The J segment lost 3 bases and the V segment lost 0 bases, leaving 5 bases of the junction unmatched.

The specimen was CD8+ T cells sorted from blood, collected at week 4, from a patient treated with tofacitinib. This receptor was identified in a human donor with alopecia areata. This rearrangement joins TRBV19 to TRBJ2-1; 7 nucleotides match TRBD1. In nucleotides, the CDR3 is TGTGCCAGTAGTATAGATGGCAGGGGGTTCTACAATGAGCAGTTCTTC. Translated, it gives CASSIDGRGFYNEQFF. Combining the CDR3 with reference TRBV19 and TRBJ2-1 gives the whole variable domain DGGITQSPKYLFRKEGQNVTLSCEQNLNHDAMYWYRQDPGQGLRLIYYSQIVNDFQKGDIAEGYSVSREKKESFPLTVTSAQKNPTAFYLCASSIDGRGFYNEQFFGPGTRLTVL.